The 4 T cell receptor beta chains given below trace back to one sample, sequenced in a study of cytomegalovirus exposure and HLA in healthy donors. Libraries were prepared by immunoSEQ multiplex PCR; TCRdb keeps only in-frame clonotypes and omits some of them. Of 150,000 to 200,000 clones listed, roughly nine tenths are singletons. Sequencing input: PBMCs. These receptors were collected from a young woman in good health and CMV-seropositive.

The rearrangement joins TRBV4-1 to TRBJ2-7; 8 bases line up with TRBD1. The CDR3 runs 15 residues. Germline lookup yields CDR1 MGHRA and CDR2 YSYEKL. V dropped 4 bases and J dropped 2; count of bases not matched to a gene: 7. CDR3 region: CASSRLGQGAYEQYF. DNA for the CDR3: TGCGCCAGCAGCCGGCTTGGACAGGGTGCCTACGAGCAGTACTTC.

V is TRBV13 and J is TRBJ2-1, with TRBD2 matching over 9 bases. The CDR3 spans 16 residues. Germline-derived CDR1 and CDR2 are PRHDT and FYEKMQ (reference sequence). With 2 bases clipped from V and 0 bases from J, the junction kept 2 bases outside the gene matches. The CDR3 reads CASSLWRGGSYNEQFF. The CDR3 DNA follows: TGTGCCAGCAGCTTATGGCGGGGGGGCTCCTACAATGAGCAGTTCTTC.

The chain couples TRBV5-1 to TRBJ2-1; D is perhaps TRBD2 (5 bases). Trimming removed 0 bases at V and 6 bases at J, with 10 bases between. CDR3 length equals 14 residues. Per germline, CDR1 SGHRS and CDR2 YFSETQ. As DNA, the CDR3 is TGCGCCAGCAGCTTGGCGGCGGGCCTCAATGAGCAGTTCTTC. This encodes CASSLAAGLNEQFF.

This chain joins TRBV7-3 and TRBJ2-1, with D maybe TRBD2 (5 bases). Germline V gene lookup returns CDR1 SGHTA and CDR2 FQGTGA. V was trimmed by 5 bases and J by 7 bases, leaving 9 bases between them. The length of the CDR3 is 12 residues. CDR3 protein: CASSQTGNEQFF. The CDR3 nucleotides read TGTGCCAGCAGCCAGACGGGAAATGAGCAGTTCTTC.